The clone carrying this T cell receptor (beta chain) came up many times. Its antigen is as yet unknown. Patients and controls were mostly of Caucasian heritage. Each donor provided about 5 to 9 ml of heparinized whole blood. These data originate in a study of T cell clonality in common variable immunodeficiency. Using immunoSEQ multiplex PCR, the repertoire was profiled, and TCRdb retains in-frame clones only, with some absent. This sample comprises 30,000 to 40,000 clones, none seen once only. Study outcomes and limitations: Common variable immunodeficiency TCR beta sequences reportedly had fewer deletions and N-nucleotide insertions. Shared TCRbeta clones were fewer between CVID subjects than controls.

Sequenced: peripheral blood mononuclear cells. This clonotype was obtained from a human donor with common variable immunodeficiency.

The CDR3 protein is CASSYLTANTEAFF. The covered CDR3 bases are TGTGCCAGCAGTTACCTGACAGCGAACACTGAA. The V and J genes are TRBV6-2 or TRBV6-3 and TRBJ1-1, with D possibly matching TRBD1 (5 bases). The read stops 3 residues short of the end of the CDR3; the missing end is completed from the germline J gene. Germline CDR1 is MNHEY and CDR2 is SVGEGT. The germline V and J ends were trimmed by 2 bases and 1 base, with 8 bases remaining between them. CDR3 size: 14 residues.